The 15 T cell receptor beta chains given below trace back to one sample, sequenced in a study of shared clonotypes between healthy human individuals. Libraries were prepared by immunoSEQ multiplex PCR; TCRdb keeps only in-frame clonotypes and omits some of them. The sample lists approximately 620,000 clones, around 97% occurring once. The sample consisted of naive CD4+ T cells sorted from blood. Subset given: CD45RA+ positively selected. Source of these receptors: a woman between 25 and 40 years old in good health.

V usage is TRBV7-9 and J usage is TRBJ1-2; 10 nucleotides line up with TRBD1. There are 15 residues in the CDR3. V shed 1 base, J shed 5 bases, and the junction held 4 bases outside the gene matches. Germline V CDR1 and CDR2: SEHNR, FQNEAQ (reference sequence). CDR3 coding DNA: TGTGCCAGCAGCTTAGACCGGACAGGGGGTTATGGCTACACCTTC. It codes for CASSLDRTGGYGYTF.

This chain joins TRBV7-2 and TRBJ2-7; unclear D gene. The CDR3 spans 12 residues. V lost 1 base to trimming and J lost 6 bases, with 7 bases between them. Germline CDR1 reads SGHTA; CDR2 reads FQGNSA. CDR3 amino acids: CASSLGVSEQYF. The DNA of the CDR3 is TGTGCCAGCAGCTTAGGGGTGAGCGAGCAGTACTTC. The whole variable domain, filled in from reference TRBV7-2 and TRBJ2-7, reads GAGVSQSPSNKVTEKGKDVELRCDPISGHTALYWYRQSLGQGLEFLIYFQGNSAPDKSGLPSDRFSAERTGGSVSTLTIQRTQQEDSAVYLCASSLGVSEQYFGPGTRLTVT.

The CDR3 region is CARDGGPNGYEKLFF. The CDR3 DNA sequence: TGTGCCAGGGATGGTGGGCCTAATGGTTATGAAAAACTGTTTTTT. The J gene is TRBJ1-4, the V gene TRBV2; no firm D call. There are 15 residues in the CDR3. Germline values: CDR1 SNHLY, CDR2 FYNNEI. Deletions cut 9 bases from V and 6 bases from J, with 20 bases between.

In its sample, this clone was seen once. This chain joins TRBV7-9 and TRBJ2-1; TRBD2 matches 14 bases. The V gene's germline CDR1 is SEHNR and CDR2 FQNEAQ (reference sequence). Losses at the gene ends were 2 bases for V and 3 bases for J; bases not matched to a gene: 9. This CDR3 has 19 amino acids. For the CDR3, the DNA is TGTGCCAGCAGCTTAACTGGACTAGCGGGAGGACAGTTCTACAATGAGCAGTTCTTC. Its translation: CASSLTGLAGGQFYNEQFF.

As to this clone: The same CDR3 is also encoded by other DNA sequences in this sample. The chain couples TRBV28 to TRBJ2-2; 8 bases match TRBD1. Per the germline V gene, CDR1 is MDHEN and CDR2 is SYDVKM. Germline trimming cut 3 bases from V and 8 bases from J; bases unmatched to any gene: 2. The CDR3 consists of 13 residues. The CDR3 loop is CASSLQGAGELFF. The CDR3 DNA reads as TGTGCCAGCAGTTTGCAGGGGGCGGGGGAGCTGTTTTTT.

This chain links TRBV29-1 with TRBJ2-1; the match to TRBD2 covers 13 bases. Germline loops: CDR1 SQVTM, CDR2 ANQGSEA. CDR3 length equals 15 residues. The V and J ends lost 6 bases and 7 bases, in that order; junction bases with no gene match: 9. CDR3 amino acids: CSVQTSGGLWNEQFF. CDR3 sequence (DNA): TGCAGCGTCCAGACTAGCGGGGGGCTATGGAATGAGCAGTTCTTC.

The V call is TRBV4-1, the J call TRBJ2-3, with D possibly called TRBD1 or TRBD2 (6 bases each). The CDR3 contains 14 residues. V was pared by 6 bases and J by 4 bases, with 14 bases between. Germline values: CDR1 MGHRA, CDR2 YSYEKL. The CDR3 DNA sequence: TGCGCCAGCAGGGAAGGGGGGATCGCAGATACGCAGTATTTT. Protein sequence: CASREGGIADTQYF.

The chain recombines TRBV6-5 with TRBJ1-1; D uncertain. The CDR3 loop spans 11 amino acids. V gave up 5 bases and J gave up 4 bases, with 5 bases separating them. Germline CDR1 reads MNHEY; CDR2 reads SVGAGI. The DNA for the CDR3 is TGTGCCAGCAGTACCACCACTGAAGCTTTCTTT. This codes for CASSTTTEAFF.

CDR3 DNA: TGTGCCAGTGGTCCCTCCCGGGGGCGGCAGAACACTGAAGCTTTCTTT. Protein: CASGPSRGRQNTEAFF. This chain links TRBV19 with TRBJ1-1; D may be TRBD1 (6 bases). There are 16 residues in the CDR3. Germline-derived CDR1 and CDR2 are LNHDA and SQIVND (reference sequence). V gave up 8 bases and J gave up 1 base, with 20 bases separating them.

This chain joins TRBV19 and TRBJ1-4; a weak D match, TRBD1 (5 bases). Per germline, CDR1 LNHDA and CDR2 SQIVND (reference sequence). With 2 bases removed from V and 4 bases from J, the gap between germline ends came to 11 bases. CDR3 size: 15 residues. The CDR3 protein is CASSISKGLNEKLFF. CDR3 nucleotide sequence: TGTGCCAGTAGTATAAGTAAGGGACTTAATGAAAAACTGTTTTTT.

The chain joins TRBV18 to TRBJ1-1, with a tentative D call TRBD1 (5 bases). The V end lost 2 bases, the J end lost 6 bases, and 13 bases lay between the germline ends. Germline lookup yields CDR1 KGHSH and CDR2 LQKENI. The length of the CDR3 is 14 residues. The CDR3 region is CASSPSVVGAEAFF. In DNA, the CDR3 is TGTGCCAGCTCACCAAGTGTGGTGGGGGCTGAAGCTTTCTTT. Filled out from reference TRBV18 and TRBJ1-1, the complete variable domain reads NAGVMQNPRHLVRRRGQEARLRCSPMKGHSHVYWYRQLPEEGLKFMVYLQKENIIDESGMPKERFSAEFPKEGPSILRIQQVVRGDSAAYFCASSPSVVGAEAFFGQGTRLTVV.

The gene calls are TRBV30 and TRBJ2-3, with a possible D match to TRBD1 (6 bases). Trimming shortened V by 5 bases and J by 0 bases, and 9 bases separated the two germline ends. This CDR3 region has 13 residues. Germline CDR1 GTSNPN, CDR2 SVGIG (reference sequence). CDR3 amino acids: CAWDRTSTDTQYF. In DNA, the CDR3 is TGTGCCTGGGACAGGACTAGCACAGATACGCAGTATTTT.

The rearrangement uses TRBV7-2 and TRBJ2-7; D is undetermined. The V gene lost 1 base and the J gene lost 2 bases, with 6 bases spanning the gap. The length of the CDR3 is 13 residues. Looked up from germline, CDR1 is SGHTA and CDR2 is FQGNSA. CDR3: CASSLGIAYEQYF. CDR3 bases: TGTGCCAGCAGCTTAGGTATTGCCTACGAGCAGTACTTC.

The chain has TRBV28 and TRBJ1-2; 9 positions match TRBD1. V lost 6 bases and J lost 4; bases outside the gene matches: 15. Germline V gene data show CDR1 as MDHEN and CDR2 as SYDVKM. This CDR3 has 17 amino acids. CDR3 sequence reads: CASSPNRDRVVGYGYTF. As DNA, the CDR3 is TGTGCCAGCAGCCCCAACCGGGACAGGGTGGTGGGCTATGGCTACACCTTC.

This sequence joins TRBV2 and TRBJ2-1; maybe TRBD1 (5 bases). The V end lost 5 bases, the J end lost 8 bases, and 13 bases lay between the germline ends. CDR3 length: 13 residues. Looked up from germline, CDR1 is SNHLY and CDR2 is FYNNEI. In DNA form, the CDR3 reads TGTGCCAGCAGTCCAAACCAGGGCCATGAGCAGTTCTTC. This gives the protein CASSPNQGHEQFF.